This entry lists 21 T cell receptor beta chains sequenced from one sample in a study of blood T cell repertoires in COVID-19. Assay: immunoSEQ multiplex PCR; the TCRdb copy retains only in-frame clones and omits some. The sample holds over 300,000 clones, around 85% seen once. The sample taken for sequencing was peripheral blood. All receptors come from a human donor in a cohort sampled during active COVID-19.

V gene TRBV27 combines with J gene TRBJ2-1, with TRBD2 matching 11 bases. The germline V gene encodes CDR1 MNHEY and CDR2 SMNVEV (reference sequence). The CDR3 covers 16 residues. V lost 7 bases and J lost 7; bases outside the gene matches: 12. The CDR3 here is CASMVSGGARRNEQFF. CDR3 bases: TGTGCCAGCATGGTTAGCGGGGGGGCTCGGCGGAATGAGCAGTTCTTC.

The chain employs TRBV4-1 and TRBJ1-4; maybe TRBD1 (5 bases). CDR1 is MGHRA, CDR2 YSYEKL, per germline. Trimming removed 1 base at V and 7 bases at J, with 13 bases between. The CDR3 extends over 15 amino acids. As DNA, the CDR3 is TGCGCCAGCAGCCAAGTAAGGGGTATTAGTGAAAAACTGTTTTTT. Its protein product is CASSQVRGISEKLFF.

This rearrangement joins TRBV5-1 to TRBJ2-3, with 7 bases that match TRBD1. The CDR3 length is 15 residues. Looked up from germline, CDR1 is SGHRS and CDR2 is YFSETQ. V lost 2 bases and J lost 4; bases outside the gene matches: 7. In DNA form, the CDR3 reads TGCGCCAGCAGCTTAGCAGGGGGACAGTCAGATACGCAGTATTTT. Its translation is CASSLAGGQSDTQYF.

The rearrangement links TRBV6-1 to TRBJ1-1; weak D call: TRBD1 (5 bases). V was pared by 1 base and J by 0 bases, with 15 bases between. This CDR3 has 17 amino acids. Germline V gene sequence: CDR1 MNHNS, CDR2 SASEGT. CDR3 amino acids: CASSEGIVRVMNTEAFF. The CDR3 bases are TGTGCCAGCAGTGAAGGGATCGTCAGGGTTATGAACACTGAAGCTTTCTTT.

This clone appeared a single time. J is TRBJ1-3 and V is TRBV3-1 (or the pseudogene TRBV3-2); 9 bases match TRBD1. The germline CDR1 and CDR2 sequences are LGHDT and YNNKEL (reference sequence). This CDR3 has 18 amino acids. V dropped 1 base and J dropped 6; count of bases not matched to a gene: 13. CDR3: CASSQGTTGQGKENTIYF. Here the CDR3 DNA reads TGTGCCAGCAGCCAAGGCACCACGGGACAGGGAAAGGAAAACACCATATATTTT.

V usage is TRBV21-1 and J usage is TRBJ1-3; TRBD1, the table's D call, was not compared with the DNA. TRBV21-1 is a recognized pseudogene. CDR3 length: 19 amino acids. The CDR3 sequence: CASSKVGTRLPGSGNTIYF. The CDR3 DNA follows: TGTGCCAGCAGCAAAGTAGGGACAAGGCTCCCGGGCTCTGGAAACACCATATATTTT.

The chain links TRBV18 to TRBJ2-5, with D maybe TRBD1 (6 bases). Germline loops: CDR1 KGHSH, CDR2 LQKENI. Trimming removed 0 bases at V and 4 bases at J, with 15 bases between. The CDR3 is made up of 16 amino acids. The CDR3 is CASSPPRITGIETQYF. The CDR3 DNA reads TGTGCCAGCTCACCACCGAGGATTACAGGGATAGAGACCCAGTACTTC.

J is TRBJ1-1 and V is TRBV18; no definite D call. The CDR3 runs to 11 residues. Between the trimmed V and J ends, which lost 3 bases and 4 bases, there was a span of 3 bases. In germline, CDR1 is KGHSH, CDR2 LQKENI. The CDR3 reads CASSPGTEAFF. Written as DNA, the CDR3 is TGTGCCAGCTCACCCGGCACTGAAGCTTTCTTT.

The chain couples TRBV2 to TRBJ2-1; the D is unclear. V gave up 8 bases and J gave up 0 bases, with 5 bases separating them. This CDR3 spans 12 amino acids. Germline values: CDR1 SNHLY, CDR2 FYNNEI. As DNA, the CDR3 is TGTGCCAGCCACAGCTCCTACAATGAGCAGTTCTTC. Protein sequence: CASHSSYNEQFF.

The CDR3 DNA follows: TGTGCCAGTAGCAGGGGGACAGGGTCCGGGGCCAACGTCCTGACTTTC. Translated: CASSRGTGSGANVLTF. The chain carries TRBV19 and TRBJ2-6; 9 nucleotides agree with TRBD1. The germline V gene encodes CDR1 LNHDA and CDR2 SQIVND (reference sequence). Trimming at V came to 6 bases and at J to 4 bases, leaving 7 bases not matched to a gene. The length of the CDR3 is 16 residues.

The chain has TRBV10-1 and TRBJ2-7; D is perhaps TRBD1 (6 bases). Trimming shortened V by 7 bases and J by 6 bases, and 16 bases separated the two germline ends. Germline CDR1 WNHNN, CDR2 SYGVQD (reference sequence). This CDR3 contains 13 residues. CDR3 nucleotide sequence: TGCGCCAGCAAGGCGGACAGCCGCGGCGAGCAGTACTTC. Its translation is CASKADSRGEQYF.

The V gene is TRBV6-4, the J gene TRBJ2-6; TRBD2 matches 7 bases. The length of the CDR3 is 16 residues. V dropped 0 bases and J dropped 2; count of bases not matched to a gene: 1. Germline V gives CDR1 MRHNA, CDR2 SNTAGT. The CDR3 reads CASSDSGGTGANVLTF. CDR3 DNA sequence: TGTGCCAGCAGTGACTCCGGGGGGACTGGGGCCAACGTCCTGACTTTC.

The chain links TRBV30 to TRBJ2-3; tentative D call: TRBD2 (6 bases). CDR3 size: 15 residues. The germline V gene encodes CDR1 GTSNPN and CDR2 SVGIG (reference sequence). V lost 1 base, J lost 0 bases, and 11 bases lay in between. The CDR3 DNA reads TGTGCCTGGAGTGGGCTAGCGCATAGCACAGATACGCAGTATTTT. Translated: CAWSGLAHSTDTQYF.

This clone was detected only once. This chain connects TRBV24-1 to TRBJ2-3, with TRBD1 matching 7 bases. V was clipped by 4 bases and J by 0 bases; unmatched bases: 3. CDR1 is KGHDR and CDR2 is SFDVKD in the germline V gene. The CDR3 is 15 amino acids. CDR3 DNA sequence: TGTGCCACCAGTGACGACAGGGTCAGCACAGATACGCAGTATTTT. It codes for CATSDDRVSTDTQYF.

The chain couples TRBV24-1 to TRBJ1-1; D not certain. CDR3 length: 12 residues. CDR1 is KGHDR, CDR2 SFDVKD, per germline. The V end lost 7 bases, the J end lost 3 bases, and 8 bases lay between the germline ends. The CDR3 loop reads CATRQRYTEAFF. The CDR3 bases are TGTGCCACCAGACAAAGATACACTGAAGCTTTCTTT.

The genes are TRBV29-1 and TRBJ2-7, with D possibly TRBD1 on 5 matching bases. The CDR3 extends over 12 amino acids. Germline V gives CDR1 SQVTM, CDR2 ANQGSEA. With 5 bases removed from V and 5 bases from J, the gap between germline ends came to 13 bases. For the CDR3, the DNA is TGCAGCGTTCTGGACACCCTCGACGAGCAGTACTTC. Translating gives CSVLDTLDEQYF.

This clone was picked up one time. This rearrangement joins TRBV6-5 to TRBJ2-7; the D gene is possibly TRBD1 (5 bases). The CDR3 is 14 residues long. The germline V gene has CDR1 MNHEY and CDR2 SVGAGI. Between the trimmed V and J ends, which lost 6 bases and 7 bases, there was a span of 19 bases. The CDR3 DNA follows: TGTGCCAGCAGCGGATACAGGAAGGCTACGGAGCAGTACTTC. Protein product: CASSGYRKATEQYF.

This rearrangement joins TRBV2 to TRBJ2-3, with 7 bases aligning to TRBD2. Trimming at V came to 2 bases and at J to 6 bases, leaving 5 bases not matched to a gene. Per the germline V gene, CDR1 is SNHLY and CDR2 is FYNNEI. This CDR3 region has 14 residues. CDR3 region: CASSERDYTDTQYF. CDR3 coding DNA: TGTGCCAGCAGTGAACGGGACTACACGGATACGCAGTATTTT.

This clone appeared a few times. This chain connects TRBV6-1 to TRBJ1-5; D remains unclear. Germline-derived CDR1 and CDR2 are MNHNS and SASEGT. The CDR3 is 13 amino acids. V lost 3 bases and J 3 bases, leaving 6 bases between the germline ends. CDR3 DNA sequence: TGTGCCAGCAGTGAGTCCCTCAATCAGCCCCAGCATTTT. Its protein is CASSESLNQPQHF.

This sequence joins TRBV15 and TRBJ2-7, with TRBD1 matching over 8 bases. The V and J ends lost 0 bases and 7 bases, in that order; junction bases with no gene match: 8. Germline CDR1 LNHNV, CDR2 YYDKDF (reference sequence). The CDR3 has 15 amino acids. CDR3: CATSRDLTGAGEQYF. CDR3 DNA sequence: TGTGCCACCAGCAGAGATCTGACAGGGGCAGGGGAGCAGTACTTC.

The chain links TRBV6-1 to TRBJ1-6; tentatively, D is TRBD1 (5 bases). Germline assignment: CDR1 MNHNS and CDR2 SASEGT. The CDR3 totals 17 residues. The V gene lost 0 bases and the J gene lost 2 bases, with 11 bases spanning the gap. CDR3 residues: CASSEAGGITYNSPLHF. The CDR3 DNA reads TGTGCCAGCAGTGAAGCGGGGGGAATAACCTATAATTCACCCCTCCACTTT.